Given below is one T cell receptor beta chain in context. Germline V gene lookup returns CDR1 SGHTA and CDR2 FQGNSA. The CDR3 is made up of 16 amino acids. V was pared by 6 bases and J by 7 bases, with 22 bases between. This sample is drawn from a study of blood T cell repertoires in COVID-19. In the study overall: Samples of COVID-19 (acute and convalescent) were obtained from the United States, Italy and Spain. T cells, B-cell-depleted T cells, or PBMCs provided the cDNA or gDNA that served as material.

Clones were sequenced by immunoSEQ multiplex PCR, and TCRdb holds only the in-frame ones, with some missing. The data contain 360,000 or so clones, about 90% of them seen just once; the ten biggest clones take up about 6.8%. This chain links TRBV7-2 with TRBJ2-1, with TRBD2 as a possible D gene (5 bases). The clonotype comes from a man between 18 and 29 years old with active or convalescent COVID-19. Source material: peripheral blood. This CDR3 reads CASSDAGRAFVNEQFF. DNA for the CDR3: TGTGCCAGCAGTGACGCTGGGCGGGCCTTTGTGAATGAGCAGTTCTTC.